This passage covers 27 T cell receptor beta chains from one sample sequenced in a study of blood T cell repertoires in COVID-19. Measured with immunoSEQ multiplex PCR; TCRdb has only the in-frame clones, and not every one. The data show 99,000 or so clones, less than 90% seen once. Sequences were obtained from peripheral blood. These receptors all stem from a man in his forties or fifties with acute or convalescent COVID-19.

The rearrangement uses TRBV5-4 and TRBJ2-1; a possible D gene is TRBD2 (6 bases). The V end was cut by 0 bases, the J end by 10 bases, with 20 bases between. There are 16 residues in the CDR3. Germline V gives CDR1 SGHNT, CDR2 YYREEE (reference sequence). The CDR3 DNA is TGTGCCAGCAGCTTGGCGGCGGGGAAAACATGGGAGGAGCAGTTCTTC. Translation: CASSLAAGKTWEEQFF.

The genes are TRBV11-2 and TRBJ2-7; D perhaps matches TRBD1 (6 bases). Trimming removed 0 bases from V and 2 bases from J, with 8 bases in between. The length of the CDR3 is 14 residues. Germline CDR1 reads SGHAT; CDR2 reads FQNNGV. The CDR3 nucleotides are TGTGCCAGCAGCTTAGATGGGGACACCTACGAGCAGTACTTC. Amino acids: CASSLDGDTYEQYF. Full variable domain (missing parts from reference TRBV11-2 and TRBJ2-7): EAGVAQSPRYKIIEKRQSVAFWCNPISGHATLYWYQQILGQGPKLLIQFQNNGVVDDSQLPKDRFSAERLKGVDSTLKIQPAKLEDSAVYLCASSLDGDTYEQYFGPGTRLTVT.

This chain uses TRBV7-8 with TRBJ1-1; D remains ambiguous. The length of the CDR3 is 14 residues. V shed 5 bases and J shed 5 bases, with 15 bases lying between them. CDR1 SGHVS and CDR2 FQNEAQ come from the germline V gene. As DNA, the CDR3 is TGTGCCAGCAGCCCCGCAGCGAGCGAGACTGAAGCTTTCTTT. It codes for CASSPAASETEAFF.

The chain couples TRBV12-3 or TRBV12-4 to TRBJ2-3; D not certain. Trimming shortened V by 6 bases and J by 4 bases, and 8 bases separated the two germline ends. This CDR3 region has 12 residues. CDR3 sequence: CASSLIPDTQYF. In DNA, the CDR3 is TGTGCCAGCAGCCTTATTCCAGATACGCAGTATTTT.

This sequence joins TRBV11-1 and TRBJ2-7, with 9 bases lining up with TRBD1. This CDR3 is 14 amino acids long. V shed 5 bases, J shed 0 bases, and the junction held 2 bases outside the gene matches. The germline CDR1 and CDR2 sequences are SGHAT and FQDESV (reference sequence). The CDR3 region has the DNA TGTGCCAGCAGCCGGGACAGGGTCTCCTACGAGCAGTACTTC. Its translation is CASSRDRVSYEQYF.

This clone came up once. The chain combines TRBV18 with TRBJ2-3; the match to TRBD1 covers 9 bases. Germline V gene sequence: CDR1 KGHSH, CDR2 LQKENI. The CDR3 is 15 residues long. Trimming cost V 3 bases and J 2 bases; bases outside gene matches: 3. CDR3 amino acids: CASSPWTGDTDTQYF. The CDR3 coding sequence is TGTGCCAGCTCACCGTGGACAGGGGACACAGATACGCAGTATTTT.

The chain recombines TRBV6-6 with TRBJ1-2, with 11 bases identical to TRBD1. The CDR3 is 14 amino acids. Trimming removed 0 bases from V and 9 bases from J; junction bases left unmatched: 3. CDR1 and CDR2 from the germline V gene are MNHNY and SVGAGI (reference sequence). The CDR3 loop reads CASSYSGQGESYTF. The CDR3 DNA follows: TGTGCCAGCAGTTACTCGGGACAGGGGGAAAGCTACACCTTC.

The chain links TRBV3-1 (or the pseudogene TRBV3-2) to TRBJ2-1, with TRBD2 matching over 8 bases. Germline values: CDR1 LGHDT, CDR2 YNNKEL (reference sequence). The CDR3 consists of 16 residues. J lost 4 bases, V lost 1 base, and 6 bases had no gene match. CDR3 residues: CASSQAGGIGYNEQFF. In nucleotides, the CDR3 is TGTGCCAGCAGCCAAGCGGGGGGGATAGGGTACAATGAGCAGTTCTTC.

The chain carries TRBV2 and TRBJ2-7; 7 bases align to TRBD1. Germline-derived CDR1 and CDR2 are SNHLY and FYNNEI. CDR3 size: 14 residues. J gave up 3 bases and V 1 base, and 3 bases lay outside the gene matches. In DNA form, the CDR3 reads TGTGCCAGCAGTGAAGGACAGGGTATCTACGAGCAGTACTTC. Translation: CASSEGQGIYEQYF.

The CDR3 DNA reads TGTGCCAGCTCACCACGGGCGTCCTACGAGCAGTACTTC. Protein: CASSPRASYEQYF. The chain combines TRBV18 with TRBJ2-7; D call uncertain. Deletions cut 1 base from V and 1 base from J, with 5 bases between. The CDR3 totals 13 residues. CDR1 is KGHSH and CDR2 is LQKENI in the germline V gene. Looking up the rest from reference TRBV18 and TRBJ2-7 gives the full variable domain: NAGVMQNPRHLVRRRGQEARLRCSPMKGHSHVYWYRQLPEEGLKFMVYLQKENIIDESGMPKERFSAEFPKEGPSILRIQQVVRGDSAAYFCASSPRASYEQYFGPGTRLTVT.

With respect to this clone: The limits of the CDR3 on the DNA are not certain, so only TCRdb's listed CDR3 is given. The rearrangement uses TRBV12-5 and TRBJ1-1. The germline V gene has CDR1 LGHNT and CDR2 FRNRAP. The CDR3 totals 13 residues, both ends included. CDR3 amino acids: CASGLERDTEAFF.

The rearrangement links TRBV5-1 to TRBJ1-6; 10 positions agree with TRBD1. Looked up from germline, CDR1 is SGHRS and CDR2 is YFSETQ. This CDR3 region has 15 residues. Unmatched junction bases numbered 7, after V lost 4 bases and J lost 9 bases. The CDR3 is CASSPTGTGASPLHF. As DNA, the CDR3 is TGCGCCAGCAGCCCAACCGGGACAGGGGCTTCACCCCTCCACTTT. The complete variable domain, with remaining parts taken from reference TRBV5-1 and TRBJ1-6, reads KAGVTQTPRYLIKTRGQQVTLSCSPISGHRSVSWYQQTPGQGLQFLFEYFSETQRNKGNFPGRFSGRQFSNSRSEMNVSTLELGDSALYLCASSPTGTGASPLHFGNGTRLTVT.

V usage is TRBV18 and J usage is TRBJ1-1; possibly TRBD1 for D (5 bases). Germline lookup yields CDR1 KGHSH and CDR2 LQKENI. This CDR3 contains 14 residues. The V and J ends lost 0 bases and 5 bases respectively, with 10 bases between them. In DNA form, the CDR3 reads TGTGCCAGCTCACCACCGTCAGGGAAAACTGAAGCTTTCTTT. Translating gives CASSPPSGKTEAFF.

V and J are TRBV4-1 and TRBJ1-6, with D perhaps TRBD1 (5 bases). CDR3 size: 15 residues. Germline V gene sequence: CDR1 MGHRA, CDR2 YSYEKL. V was trimmed by 1 base and J by 8 bases, leaving 12 bases between them. The CDR3, as DNA: TGCGCCAGCAGCCAAGTACCAGGGCTAGATTCACCCCTCCACTTT. Its protein is CASSQVPGLDSPLHF.

This chain uses TRBV19 with TRBJ2-1; 8 bases line up with TRBD1. The V segment lost 6 bases and the J segment 5 bases; nucleotides outside the gene matches: 9. The CDR3 sequence is 15 residues long. Looked up from germline, CDR1 is LNHDA and CDR2 is SQIVND (reference sequence). This CDR3 is CASRGRDRNNNEQFF. The CDR3, as DNA: TGTGCCAGTAGAGGCCGGGACAGGAACAACAATGAGCAGTTCTTC.

The V call is TRBV28, the J call TRBJ2-7; tentative D call: TRBD2 (5 bases). The CDR3 has 14 residues. The V end lost 1 base, the J end lost 2 bases, and 9 bases lay between the germline ends. The germline CDR1 and CDR2 sequences are MDHEN and SYDVKM. CDR3 sequence reads: CASSLYGETYEQYF. CDR3 in DNA: TGTGCCAGCAGTTTATACGGGGAGACCTACGAGCAGTACTTC.

The gene calls are TRBV11-2 and TRBJ2-1; weak D call: TRBD2 (6 bases). The ends were cut back, 5 bases at V and 1 base at J, with 12 bases in the middle. CDR1 and CDR2 (germline): SGHAT, FQNNGV. The CDR3 covers 15 residues. Here the CDR3 reads CASSPWRGSYNEQFF. CDR3 sequence (DNA): TGTGCCAGCAGCCCCTGGCGGGGTTCCTACAATGAGCAGTTCTTC.

The genes are TRBV27 and TRBJ2-1; 7 bases match TRBD2. J gave up 5 bases and V 3 bases, and 1 base lay outside the gene matches. The CDR3 has 13 amino acids. The V gene's germline CDR1 is MNHEY and CDR2 SMNVEV (reference sequence). The CDR3 sequence: CASSLGLNNEQFF. In DNA form, the CDR3 reads TGTGCCAGCAGTTTGGGACTAAACAATGAGCAGTTCTTC.

This chain links TRBV9 with TRBJ2-2, with 13 bases identical to TRBD2. Germline values: CDR1 SGDLS, CDR2 YYNGEE. The J segment lost 5 bases and the V segment lost 3 bases, leaving 4 bases of the junction unmatched. This CDR3 has 16 residues. CDR3 region: CASSALAGGPTGELFF. CDR3 in DNA: TGTGCCAGCAGCGCACTAGCGGGAGGGCCAACCGGGGAGCTGTTTTTT.

This rearrangement joins TRBV7-8 to TRBJ2-6; a weak D match, TRBD2 (5 bases). This CDR3 has 15 amino acids. Trimming took off 1 base at V and 2 bases at J, with 6 bases between the two ends. Germline V gene data show CDR1 as SGHVS and CDR2 as FQNEAQ. CDR3 sequence: CASSLGRAGANVLTF. The CDR3 bases are TGTGCCAGCAGCTTAGGGCGGGCTGGGGCCAACGTCCTGACTTTC. Filled out from reference TRBV7-8 and TRBJ2-6, the complete variable domain reads GAGVSQSPRYKVAKRGQDVALRCDPISGHVSLFWYQQALGQGPEFLTYFQNEAQLDKSGLPSDRFFAERPEGSVSTLKIQRTQQEDSAVYLCASSLGRAGANVLTFGAGSRLTVL.

The rearrangement links TRBV5-1 to TRBJ2-3; 8 positions agree with TRBD1. This CDR3 has 16 amino acids. Losses at the gene ends were 4 bases for V and 0 bases for J; bases not matched to a gene: 7. Germline loops: CDR1 SGHRS, CDR2 YFSETQ. As DNA, the CDR3 is TGCGCCAGCAGCCACGGACAGGGCACTAGCACAGATACGCAGTATTTT. Translation: CASSHGQGTSTDTQYF. The entire variable domain, with the rest obtained from reference TRBV5-1 and TRBJ2-3, is as follows: KAGVTQTPRYLIKTRGQQVTLSCSPISGHRSVSWYQQTPGQGLQFLFEYFSETQRNKGNFPGRFSGRQFSNSRSEMNVSTLELGDSALYLCASSHGQGTSTDTQYFGPGTRLTVL.

This rearrangement joins TRBV10-3 to TRBJ1-4; D uncertain. Germline V gene data show CDR1 as ENHRY and CDR2 as SYGVKD. The V end lost 0 bases, the J end lost 3 bases, and 11 bases lay between the germline ends. The CDR3 contains 16 residues. CDR3 protein: CAISESRWEANEKLFF. The DNA of the CDR3 is TGTGCCATCAGTGAGTCGAGATGGGAGGCTAATGAAAAACTGTTTTTT.

This sequence joins TRBV7-3 and TRBJ2-1; 9 bases match TRBD1. Germline V CDR1 and CDR2: SGHTA, FQGTGA. The CDR3 loop spans 16 amino acids. V gave up 5 bases and J gave up 4 bases; unmatched junction bases: 9. The CDR3 DNA follows: TGTGCCAGCAGCCGACAGGGGACAGGGTCATACAATGAGCAGTTCTTC. It specifies CASSRQGTGSYNEQFF.

The chain combines TRBV5-1 with TRBJ1-1; 9 bases line up with TRBD1. The V segment lost 4 bases and the J segment 5 bases; nucleotides outside the gene matches: 9. Germline CDR1 reads SGHRS; CDR2 reads YFSETQ. This CDR3 spans 15 amino acids. CDR3 DNA sequence: TGCGCCAGCAGCCTATCCGGGACAGGGAAAACTGAAGCTTTCTTT. It is translated as CASSLSGTGKTEAFF.

The chain employs TRBV11-3 and TRBJ2-5; 8 positions match TRBD1. This CDR3 is built from 15 residues. The germline CDR1 and CDR2 sequences are SGHNT and YENEEA. Trimming at V came to 5 bases and at J to 4 bases, leaving 9 bases not matched to a gene. CDR3 region: CASSPGQGDGETQYF. DNA for the CDR3: TGTGCCAGCAGCCCCGGACAGGGTGATGGAGAGACCCAGTACTTC.

This chain connects TRBV6-6 to TRBJ2-1, with D perhaps matching TRBD1 (6 bases). V shed 7 bases and J shed 0 bases, with 10 bases lying between them. Germline CDR1 and CDR2: MNHNY and SVGAGI (reference sequence). This CDR3 has 14 residues. CDR3 sequence: CASNPDSSYNEQFF. In nucleotides, the CDR3 is TGTGCCAGCAACCCGGACAGCTCCTACAATGAGCAGTTCTTC.

This clone occurred once. CDR3 protein: CASSARLLTDTQYF. The CDR3 DNA follows: TGTGCCAGCAGCGCCCGGTTACTCACAGATACGCAGTATTTT. V is TRBV7-2 and J is TRBJ2-3; D gene ambiguous. Trimming removed 5 bases from V and 2 bases from J, with 11 bases in between. The CDR3 is made up of 14 amino acids. Germline values: CDR1 SGHTA, CDR2 FQGNSA.